These 32 T cell receptor beta chains were all obtained from the same sample, sequenced in a study of T cell clonality in common variable immunodeficiency. TCRdb's table, derived via immunoSEQ multiplex PCR, lists solely in-frame clones and lacks some. The counts give approximately 44,000 clones, none of them seen only once; more than 9% is held by the top ten. Sequenced: peripheral blood mononuclear cells. These receptors all come from a person aged 18 to 69 in good health.

This clone was seen more than once but under ten times. The read ends 3 residues shy of where the CDR3 ends; the end is completed using the germline J gene. V is TRBV11-1 and J is TRBJ2-2; 8 positions match TRBD1. V was clipped by 6 bases and J by 7 bases; unmatched bases: 1. The CDR3 has 12 amino acids. Per germline, CDR1 SGHAT and CDR2 FQDESV (reference sequence). Partial CDR3 DNA: TGTGCCAGCAGTGACAGGGGCGGGGAG. Its protein product is CASSDRGGE. The whole CDR3 protein reads CASSDRGGELFF.

This clone was detected ten times or more. The CDR3 sequence: CASSFGGGANTEAFF. Partial CDR3 DNA: TGTGCCAGCAGCTTTGGGGGGGGTGCGAACACTGAA. The chain recombines TRBV11-2 with TRBJ1-1; D might be TRBD1 (5 bases). The read halts 3 residues ahead of the CDR3 end, with the missing end drawn from the germline J gene. V lost 3 bases and J lost 1, with 12 bases in between. CDR1 is SGHAT and CDR2 is FQNNGV in the germline V gene. CDR3 length: 15 amino acids.

This clone was detected many times. Coverage ceases 3 residues before the CDR3 finishes, and the germline J gene fills in the end. The chain joins TRBV20-1 to TRBJ2-2, with unresolved D. The CDR3 loop spans 15 amino acids. The ends were cut back, 1 base at V and 4 bases at J, with 13 bases in the middle. Germline V gene data show CDR1 as DFQATT and CDR2 as SNEGSKA (reference sequence). The covered CDR3 bases are TGCAGTGCTAGAGTGAGCCCGCCGTCCACCGGGGAG. Amino acid sequence: CSARVSPPSTGE. The complete CDR3 sequence is CSARVSPPSTGELFF.

Many counts were recorded for this clone. The read halts 3 residues ahead of the CDR3 end, with the missing end drawn from the germline J gene. The rearrangement links TRBV20-1 to TRBJ2-7; 7 nucleotides line up with TRBD2. Germline V CDR1 and CDR2: DFQATT, SNEGSKA (reference sequence). V gave up 2 bases and J gave up 1 base; unmatched junction bases: 2. The CDR3 contains 13 residues. The covered CDR3 bases are TGCAGTGCTAGACTAGCGGATTCCTACGAG. The encoded protein is CSARLADSYE. The full-length CDR3 reads as CSARLADSYEQYF.

At least ten counts were recorded for this clone. With the read ending 3 residues before the CDR3 end, the germline J gene is used to fill in that end. The V and J genes are TRBV7-6 and TRBJ2-3; D uncertain. Germline V lookup: CDR1 SGHVS, CDR2 FNYEAQ. The CDR3 loop spans 15 amino acids. V dropped 2 bases and J dropped 0 bases, with 9 bases sitting between them. The CDR3 is CASSLRAFSTDTQYF. The CDR3 DNA, read in part, is TGTGCCAGCAGCTTAAGGGCCTTTAGCACAGATACG.

Comment on this clone: Read coverage stops 3 residues before the CDR3 terminus; the germline J gene supplies the remainder. The chain links TRBV2 to TRBJ2-2, with D perhaps TRBD2 (6 bases). Germline V gives CDR1 SNHLY, CDR2 FYNNEI. The length of the CDR3 is 14 residues. Trimming stripped 6 bases from V and 4 bases from J, with 12 bases between. The CDR3: CASRKDGGTGELFF. The CDR3 bases that were read are TGTGCCAGCAGAAAGGACGGGGGCACCGGGGAG.

Ten or more counts support this clone. The CDR3 end is not reached by the read, which stops 3 residues before it; the germline J gene fills it in. The gene calls are TRBV11-2 and TRBJ2-1; the D is unclear. The CDR3 runs 15 residues. CDR1 is SGHAT and CDR2 is FQNNGV in the germline V gene. Trimming took off 5 bases at V and 0 bases at J, with 11 bases between the two ends. CDR3 protein: CASSPLFSSYNEQFF. The sequenced CDR3 bases are TGTGCCAGCAGCCCCCTGTTTAGCTCCTACAATGAG.

Many counts were recorded for this clone. The read gets to within 3 residues of the CDR3 end, and the germline J gene fills in the rest. The chain recombines TRBV14 with TRBJ1-2; possibly TRBD1 for D (5 bases). Trimming removed 5 bases from V and 0 bases from J, with 13 bases in between. Germline V gene data show CDR1 as SGHDN and CDR2 as FVKESK. This CDR3 region has 15 residues. Incomplete CDR3 DNA: TGTGCCAGCAGCAAATTACAACAGGCTAACTATGGC. Its translation is CASSKLQQANYG. The CDR3 in its entirety is CASSKLQQANYGYTF.

This clone was counted at least ten times. The read comes to an end 3 residues before the CDR3 does, leaving the germline J gene to fill in the end. The chain couples TRBV7-8 to TRBJ2-1, with 9 bases identical to TRBD2. CDR3 length: 16 amino acids. Trimming removed 5 bases from V and 9 bases from J; junction bases left unmatched: 14. Germline V CDR1 and CDR2: SGHVS, FQNEAQ. This chain's CDR3 is CASSPAGLAGWGEQFF. CDR3 bases read: TGTGCCAGCAGCCCAGCGGGGCTAGCGGGGTGGGGTGAG.

This clone was counted between two and nine times. The missing CDR3 end, 3 residues past where the read stops, is filled in from the germline J gene. J is TRBJ2-7 and V is TRBV5-6, with D possibly being TRBD2 (5 bases). Trimming shortened V by 3 bases and J by 1 base, and 11 bases separated the two germline ends. CDR3 length: 14 residues. Germline CDR1 reads SGHDT; CDR2 reads YYEEEE. CDR3 amino acids: CASSSTRGSYEQYF. The part of the CDR3 DNA that was read is TGTGCCAGCAGCTCTACTAGAGGGTCCTACGAG.

By share of the sample, this clone is medium-sized. Coverage ceases 3 residues before the CDR3 finishes, and the germline J gene fills in the end. V usage is TRBV30 and J usage is TRBJ2-7; a weak D match, TRBD2 (7 bases). The CDR3 is made up of 15 amino acids. Germline V lookup: CDR1 GTSNPN, CDR2 SVGIG (reference sequence). Trimming shortened V by 5 bases and J by 6 bases, and 23 bases separated the two germline ends. The CDR3 spells CAWGTQGREISEQYF. The sequenced part of the CDR3 DNA is TGTGCCTGGGGTACTCAGGGGAGGGAAATATCCGAG.

The table lists this clone with many counts. The CDR3 protein is CAISGTSGRNTQYF. Partial CDR3 DNA: TGTGCCATCAGTGGGACTAGCGGGAGAAATACG. The chain uses TRBV10-3 and TRBJ2-3, with 13 bases identical to TRBD2. The missing CDR3 end, 3 residues past where the read stops, is filled in from the germline J gene. Per germline, CDR1 ENHRY and CDR2 SYGVKD. This CDR3 comprises 14 residues. The V and J ends lost 4 bases and 7 bases, in that order; junction bases with no gene match: 2.

About this clone: The CDR3 goes on 3 residues after the read ends, and that part is filled in from the germline J gene. The chain recombines TRBV10-3 with TRBJ2-7; possibly TRBD2 for D (6 bases). V was trimmed by 3 bases and J by 6 bases, leaving 18 bases between them. CDR3 length equals 15 residues. The germline gives CDR1 ENHRY, CDR2 SYGVKD. The CDR3 DNA, read in part, is TGTGCCATCAGTGACCCGGCGGGGACCGTGGGCGAG. It encodes CAISDPAGTVGE. Given in full, the CDR3 is CAISDPAGTVGEQYF.

There are many counts of this clone. The CDR3 end is not reached by the read, which stops 3 residues before it; the germline J gene fills it in. The chain uses TRBV7-8 and TRBJ1-2, with 7 bases aligning to TRBD1. This CDR3 contains 16 residues. Germline V CDR1 and CDR2: SGHVS, FQNEAQ. J gave up 7 bases and V 5 bases, and 16 bases lay outside the gene matches. The covered CDR3 bases are TGTGCCAGCAGCCGGCCCGGGACAGCCTCCGAGGTTGGC. This sequence encodes CASSRPGTASEVG. The whole CDR3 region reads CASSRPGTASEVGYTF.

This clone was recorded many times. CDR3 sequence reads: CASSELDSYNEQFF. CDR3 bases read: TGTGCCAGCAGTGAATTGGACAGCTACAATGAG. J is TRBJ2-1 and V is TRBV6-1; a possible D gene is TRBD1 (6 bases). The sequence runs out 3 residues before the end of the CDR3; the remainder is reconstructed from the germline J gene. The germline gives CDR1 MNHNS, CDR2 SASEGT. CDR3 length: 14 amino acids. Trimming stripped 2 bases from V and 3 bases from J, with 8 bases between.

This clone was observed many times. The sequenced fragment ends 3 residues before the CDR3 boundary, so the rest is inferred from the germline J gene. The gene calls are TRBV28 and TRBJ1-1; D is perhaps TRBD1 (5 bases). The V end lost 7 bases, the J end lost 5 bases, and 26 bases lay between the germline ends. The CDR3 contains 17 residues. Per germline, CDR1 MDHEN and CDR2 SYDVKM. CDR3 DNA, as far as it was read: TGTGCCAGCACCCTTAGCCCGAGGGGCTTCCGAGGGACTGAA. Its protein product is CASTLSPRGFRGTE. The entire CDR3 is CASTLSPRGFRGTEAFF.

This clone was observed at least ten times. Read sequence stops 3 residues before the CDR3 end, and the germline J gene provides the missing end. The rearrangement links TRBV29-1 to TRBJ1-2, with D possibly TRBD1 on 5 matching bases. Germline loops: CDR1 SQVTM, CDR2 ANQGSEA. Deletions cut 1 base from V and 4 bases from J, with 13 bases between. The CDR3 contains 14 residues. The CDR3 sequence: CSVEGFREPYGYTF. CDR3 bases read: TGCAGCGTTGAAGGTTTCAGGGAACCCTATGGC. Full variable domain (rest looked up from reference TRBV29-1 and TRBJ1-2): SAVISQKPSRDICQRGTSLTIQCQVDSQVTMMFWYRQQPGQSLTLIATANQGSEATYESGFVIDKFPISRPNLTFSTLTVSNMSPEDSSIYLCSVEGFREPYGYTFGSGTRLTVV.

This clone was picked up many times. The read ends 3 residues shy of where the CDR3 ends; the end is completed using the germline J gene. The chain combines TRBV27 with TRBJ1-5; 7 bases fit TRBD1. The CDR3 sequence is 15 residues long. V lost 5 bases to trimming and J lost 1 base; unmatched junction nucleotides: 5. The V gene's germline CDR1 is MNHEY and CDR2 SMNVEV (reference sequence). Partial CDR3 DNA: TGTGCCAGCAGTCTGACAGGGTCAAGCAATCAGCCC. This gives the protein CASSLTGSSNQP. The whole CDR3 protein reads CASSLTGSSNQPQHF.

This clone was recorded at least ten times. The read terminates 3 residues ahead of where the CDR3 ends, so the germline J gene completes it. This rearrangement joins TRBV30 to TRBJ2-1; 9 bases map to TRBD2. The V and J ends lost 4 bases and 7 bases, in that order; junction bases with no gene match: 5. The CDR3 loop spans 13 amino acids. Germline-derived CDR1 and CDR2 are GTSNPN and SVGIG (reference sequence). The part of the CDR3 DNA that was read is TGTGCCTGGAAGGCTAGCGGGAAGAATGAG. As protein: CAWKASGKNE. The entire CDR3 is CAWKASGKNEQFF.

In its sample, this clone ranks as medium-sized. The read finishes 3 residues shy of the CDR3 end, and the germline J gene is used to complete it. This chain links TRBV20-1 with TRBJ2-7, with 15 bases fitting TRBD2. The V gene end was trimmed by 6 bases and the J gene end by 3 bases; junction bases not matched to a gene: 9. The germline V gene encodes CDR1 DFQATT and CDR2 SNEGSKA (reference sequence). This CDR3 is built from 16 residues. The CDR3 DNA, read in part, is TGCAGTGCCGTTGAACCGGGACTAGCGGGGGGCTACGAG. This encodes CSAVEPGLAGGYE. The CDR3 as a whole reads CSAVEPGLAGGYEQYF.

This clone came up many times. The sequence runs out 3 residues before the end of the CDR3; the remainder is reconstructed from the germline J gene. J is TRBJ2-3 and V is TRBV18; TRBD2 matches at 8 bases. This CDR3 is built from 15 residues. V gave up 6 bases and J gave up 0 bases; unmatched junction bases: 5. CDR1 KGHSH and CDR2 LQKENI come from the germline V gene. Partial CDR3 DNA: TGTGCCAGCTCCTCCGGGGGGGCCAGCACAGATACG. Protein sequence: CASSSGGASTDT. The entire CDR3 sequence reads CASSSGGASTDTQYF.

In this sample, this clone turned up many times. The DNA ends 3 residues before the CDR3 does, and the rest of the CDR3 is filled in from the germline J gene. The V gene is TRBV5-5, the J gene TRBJ2-3; weak D call: TRBD2 (5 bases). The germline V gene has CDR1 SGHKS and CDR2 YYEKEE (reference sequence). The V and J ends lost 1 base and 4 bases respectively, with 13 bases between them. The CDR3 has 15 residues. CDR3 protein: CASSLTGVVPDTQYF. CDR3 DNA (partial): TGTGCCAGCAGCTTGACCGGGGTTGTGCCAGATACG.

There are many counts of this clone. Read data end 3 residues before the CDR3 end; the end is taken from the germline J gene. The V call is TRBV2, the J call TRBJ2-2; 7 positions agree with TRBD1. V was pared by 8 bases and J by 2 bases, with 5 bases of the junction left unmatched. The CDR3 runs 14 residues. Germline V gene data show CDR1 as SNHLY and CDR2 as FYNNEI. The part of the CDR3 DNA that was read is TGTGCCAGCGGGGGACAGAGTAACACCGGGGAG. Translated, it gives CASGGQSNTGE. The entire CDR3 protein reads CASGGQSNTGELFF. Based on the CDR3 plus reference TRBV2 and TRBJ2-2, the full variable domain is EPEVTQTPSHQVTQMGQEVILRCVPISNHLYFYWYRQILGQKVEFLVSFYNNEISEKSEIFDDQFSVERPDGSNFTLKIRSTKLEDSAMYFCASGGQSNTGELFFGEGSRLTVL.

There are many counts of this clone. Read sequence stops 3 residues before the CDR3 end, and the germline J gene provides the missing end. The chain links TRBV20-1 to TRBJ1-2; D is undetermined. The CDR3 length is 13 residues. CDR1 and CDR2 (germline): DFQATT, SNEGSKA (reference sequence). The CDR3 loop reads CSATPGRVGGYTF. The DNA read from the CDR3 is TGCAGTGCTACCCCGGGGAGGGTAGGAGGC.

This clone showed up many times. The CDR3 end lies 3 residues beyond the end of the read and is filled in from the germline J gene. V is TRBV7-9 and J is TRBJ1-4; 7 bases agree with TRBD1. Germline V lookup: CDR1 SEHNR, CDR2 FQNEAQ (reference sequence). V lost 5 bases to trimming and J lost 10 bases; unmatched junction nucleotides: 4. CDR3 length: 12 amino acids. The CDR3 bases that were read are TGTGCCAGCAGCATGGCAGGGGGAAAA. Translated: CASSMAGGK. The complete CDR3 protein is CASSMAGGKLFF.

This clone was counted between two and nine times. The CDR3 goes on 3 residues after the read ends, and that part is filled in from the germline J gene. The chain is built from TRBV2 and TRBJ2-1; no firm D call. The CDR3 loop spans 13 amino acids. Germline CDR1 reads SNHLY; CDR2 reads FYNNEI. With 3 bases removed from V and 9 bases from J, the gap between germline ends came to 12 bases. The CDR3 reads CASSDIRAGEQFF. The sequenced CDR3 bases are TGTGCCAGCAGTGATATAAGGGCAGGTGAG.

This clone is labeled medium-sized. The sequenced CDR3 bases are TGTGCCAGCAGCCTGGGACACAAGAACACCGGGGAG. It is translated as CASSLGHKNTGE. The full CDR3 protein reads CASSLGHKNTGELFF. This chain uses TRBV6-2 or TRBV6-3 with TRBJ2-2; D is possibly TRBD1 (6 bases). The read ends 3 residues shy of where the CDR3 ends; the end is completed using the germline J gene. The ends were cut back, 6 bases at V and 1 base at J, with 12 bases in the middle. The germline V gene has CDR1 MNHEY and CDR2 SVGEGT. CDR3 size: 15 residues.

This clone was seen ten or more times. The sequence runs out 3 residues before the end of the CDR3; the remainder is reconstructed from the germline J gene. The chain recombines TRBV11-2 with TRBJ1-2; D is possibly TRBD1 (5 bases). Germline CDR1 is SGHAT and CDR2 is FQNNGV. The V and J ends lost 0 bases and 4 bases respectively, with 12 bases between them. The CDR3 totals 15 residues. The CDR3 sequence is CASSLDASGVYGYTF. Incomplete CDR3 DNA: TGTGCCAGCAGCTTAGACGCGTCGGGGGTCTATGGC.

In this sample, this clone turned up many times. With the read ending 3 residues before the CDR3 end, the germline J gene is used to fill in that end. The chain links TRBV30 to TRBJ1-6; 10 nucleotides align to TRBD1. This CDR3 spans 17 amino acids. Trimming cost V 6 bases and J 5 bases; bases outside gene matches: 13. Looked up from germline, CDR1 is GTSNPN and CDR2 is SVGIG (reference sequence). CDR3: CACNPLGDRGDNSPLHF. The CDR3 bases that were read are TGTGCCTGTAATCCCCTGGGGGACAGGGGAGATAATTCACCC.

In regard to this clone: An end of the junction differs from the germline gene, which may be a read error. The sequence runs out 3 residues before the end of the CDR3; the remainder is reconstructed from the germline J gene. The chain uses TRBV7-9 and TRBJ2-6; D is uncertain. The CDR3 runs to 14 residues. CDR1 and CDR2 from the germline V gene are SEHNR and FQNEAQ (reference sequence). CDR3 bases read: TGTTCCAGCAGCCCTATGGGCCGGGCCAACGTC. It translates to CSSSPMGRANV. The entire CDR3 reads CSSSPMGRANVLTF.

This clone was seen repeatedly, ten times or more. The read ends 3 residues early relative to the CDR3; the germline J gene fills the gap. The genes are TRBV6-4 and TRBJ1-2; 8 nucleotides agree with TRBD1. The CDR3 runs to 15 residues. V lost 6 bases and J lost 3; bases outside the gene matches: 9. Germline CDR1 MRHNA, CDR2 SNTAGT. This CDR3 is CASSADWDRHYGYTF. CDR3 DNA, as far as it was read: TGTGCCAGCAGCGCCGATTGGGACAGGCACTATGGC.

This clone showed up many times. The read terminates 3 residues before the CDR3 end, so the remaining end is supplied by the germline J gene. The chain is built from TRBV5-1 and TRBJ1-1, with 8 bases identical to TRBD1. Germline V gene data show CDR1 as SGHRS and CDR2 as YFSETQ. The CDR3 runs 17 residues. The J segment lost 4 bases and the V segment lost 2 bases, leaving 13 bases of the junction unmatched. The sequenced CDR3 bases are TGCGCCAGCAGCTTTGGACAGGGACGAAGGGCGAGCACTGAA. Amino acid sequence: CASSFGQGRRASTE. Given in full, the CDR3 is CASSFGQGRRASTEAFF.